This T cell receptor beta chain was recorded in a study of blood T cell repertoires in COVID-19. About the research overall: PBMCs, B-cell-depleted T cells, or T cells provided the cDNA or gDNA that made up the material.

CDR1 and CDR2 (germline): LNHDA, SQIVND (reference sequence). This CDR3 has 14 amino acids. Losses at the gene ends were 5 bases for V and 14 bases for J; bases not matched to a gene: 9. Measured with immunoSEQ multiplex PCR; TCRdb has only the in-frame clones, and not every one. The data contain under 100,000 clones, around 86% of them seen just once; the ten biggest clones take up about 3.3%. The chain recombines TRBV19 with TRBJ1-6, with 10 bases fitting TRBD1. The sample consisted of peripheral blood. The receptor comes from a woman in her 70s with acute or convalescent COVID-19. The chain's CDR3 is CASSPGTGADALHF. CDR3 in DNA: TGTGCCAGTAGTCCTGGGACAGGGGCCGACGCCCTCCACTTT.